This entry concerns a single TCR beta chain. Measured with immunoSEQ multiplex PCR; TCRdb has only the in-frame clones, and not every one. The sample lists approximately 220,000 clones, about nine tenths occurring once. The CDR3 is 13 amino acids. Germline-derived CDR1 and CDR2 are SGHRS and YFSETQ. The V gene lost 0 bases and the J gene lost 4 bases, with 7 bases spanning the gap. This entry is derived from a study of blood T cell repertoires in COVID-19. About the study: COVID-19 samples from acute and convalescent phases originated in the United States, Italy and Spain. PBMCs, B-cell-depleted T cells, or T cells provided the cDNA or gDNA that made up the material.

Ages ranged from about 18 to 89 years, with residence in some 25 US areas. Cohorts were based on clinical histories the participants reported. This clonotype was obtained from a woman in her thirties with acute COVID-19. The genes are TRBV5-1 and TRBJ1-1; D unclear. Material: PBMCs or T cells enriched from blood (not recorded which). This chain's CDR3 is CASSLDPGTEAFF. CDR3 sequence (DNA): TGCGCCAGCAGCTTGGATCCAGGCACTGAAGCTTTCTTT. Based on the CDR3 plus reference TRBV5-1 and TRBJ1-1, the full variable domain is KAGVTQTPRYLIKTRGQQVTLSCSPISGHRSVSWYQQTPGQGLQFLFEYFSETQRNKGNFPGRFSGRQFSNSRSEMNVSTLELGDSALYLCASSLDPGTEAFFGQGTRLTVV.